This record concerns one T cell receptor (beta chain) sequence. The V gene lost 9 bases and the J gene lost 9 bases, with 21 bases spanning the gap. CDR3 size: 15 residues. The V gene's germline CDR1 is SGHVS and CDR2 FQNEAQ. This sample is part of a study of early T cells in non-severe SARS-CoV-2 infection. MiXCR was run by TCRdb on the 5' RACE reads, yielding one entry per CDR3 protein. The data hold approximately 100,000 distinct CDR3 sequences, with roughly 17% observed a single time. The sample consisted of whole blood. V and J are TRBV7-8 and TRBJ1-6; D possibly corresponds to TRBD1 (6 bases). This TCR was sampled from an adult who was a healthcare worker with PCR-confirmed SARS-CoV-2 infection or an uninfected control (not recorded which). The CDR3 nucleotides are TGTGCCAGTACCATGGGGGGGGCGCAGGGTTCACCCCTCCACTTT. This encodes CASTMGGAQGSPLHF.